The rows below give T cell receptor beta chains drawn from one sample of a study of blood T cell repertoires in COVID-19. The method was immunoSEQ multiplex PCR; TCRdb's version includes in-frame clones alone and lacks a portion of them. The table lists approximately 160,000 clones, just over 90% of them singletons. The material sequenced was peripheral blood. The receptors were gathered from an older woman with COVID-19, enrolled during active disease. The CDR3 runs from the conserved cysteine through the conserved F or W. A D gene is named only where the DNA matches it firmly.

j_call	d_call	v_call	cdr3_nt	cdr3_aa
TRBJ2-2	TRBD1	TRBV9	TGTGCCAGCAGTGTCGGGACAGGGGGCAACACCGGGGAGCTGTTTTTT	CASSVGTGGNTGELFF
TRBJ2-2	TRBD2	TRBV5-6	TGTGCCAGCAGGTCTCGACTAGCCACCGGGGAGCTGTTTTTT	CASRSRLATGELFF
TRBJ2-3	TRBD1	TRBV4-1	TGCGCCAGCAGCCAAGTCTTGGGACAGGGCGAAGATACGCAGTATTTT	CASSQVLGQGEDTQYF
TRBJ1-2	-	TRBV19	TGTGCCAGTAGGGGCCGAGGGAAACGGTATGGCTACACCTTC	CASRGRGKRYGYTF
TRBJ1-1	TRBD1	TRBV3-1/TRBV3-2	TGTGCCAGCAGCCCTAAGTCCAGGGGGTACATGAACACTGAAGCTTTCTTT	CASSPKSRGYMNTEAFF
TRBJ1-2	TRBD1	TRBV10-2	TGCGCCAGCAGGCCGACAGGGGGCAATGGCTACACCTTC	CASRPTGGNGYTF
TRBJ2-2	TRBD2	TRBV4-3	TGCGCCAGCAGCCAACAGACTAGCGGGGGCGCGAACACCGGGGAGCTGTTTTTT	CASSQQTSGGANTGELFF
TRBJ1-1	-	TRBV7-9	TGTGCCAGCAGGCGGACTCAAGTTGAAGCTTTCTTT	CASRRTQVEAFF
TRBJ2-7	-	TRBV7-2	TGTGCCAGCAGCTTAGACGCAGGACTCACCTACGAGCAGTACTTC	CASSLDAGLTYEQYF
TRBJ2-5	TRBD1	TRBV9	TGTGCCAGCAGCGTGGCGGGACAGGGGGAGACCCAGTACTTC	CASSVAGQGETQYF
TRBJ2-7	TRBD1	TRBV25-1	TGTGCCAGCAGTGAAAGCCGGGACAGGGGGCTCGAGGAGCAGTACTTC	CASSESRDRGLEEQYF
TRBJ1-2	-	TRBV19	TGTGCCAGTAGCTCCAGTCGGCTCGGAGGGACTAACTATGGCTACACCTTC	CASSSSRLGGTNYGYTF
TRBJ2-7	TRBD1	TRBV5-1	TGCGCCAGCCACAGGGGTTCCGAGCAGTACTTC	CASHRGSEQYF
TRBJ1-5	-	TRBV5-1	TGCGCCAGCAGCTTCGAAGGGGTCCAGCCCCAGCATTTT	CASSFEGVQPQHF
TRBJ2-3	TRBD2	TRBV5-4	TGTGCCAGCAGCGCCGGGGGACTAGCCTCAAGGGGAGATACGCAGTATTTT	CASSAGGLASRGDTQYF
TRBJ1-1	-	TRBV29-1	TGCAGCGCCGTCCGGGGACAGAACACTGAAGCTTTCTTT	CSAVRGQNTEAFF